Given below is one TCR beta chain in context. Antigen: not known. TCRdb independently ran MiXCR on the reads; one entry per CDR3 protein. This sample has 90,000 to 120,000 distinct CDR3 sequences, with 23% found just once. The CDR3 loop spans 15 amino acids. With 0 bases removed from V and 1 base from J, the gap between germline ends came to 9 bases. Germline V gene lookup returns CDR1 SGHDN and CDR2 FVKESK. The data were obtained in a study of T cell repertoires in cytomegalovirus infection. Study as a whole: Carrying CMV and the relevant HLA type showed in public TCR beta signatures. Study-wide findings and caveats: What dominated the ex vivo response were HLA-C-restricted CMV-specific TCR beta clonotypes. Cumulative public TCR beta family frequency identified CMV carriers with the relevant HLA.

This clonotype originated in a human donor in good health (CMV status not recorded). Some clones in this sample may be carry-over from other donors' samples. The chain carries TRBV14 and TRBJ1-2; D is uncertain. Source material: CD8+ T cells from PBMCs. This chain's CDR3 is CASSQDDLDNYGYTF. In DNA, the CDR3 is TGTGCCAGCAGCCAAGATGACTTAGATAACTATGGCTACACCTTC.